Shown below are 4 T cell receptor beta chains from a single sample sequenced in a study of blood T cell repertoires in COVID-19. Method: immunoSEQ multiplex PCR; TCRdb's copy keeps in-frame clones and lacks some. The sample contains about 94,000 clones, just under 80% of which appear only once. Sequencing used peripheral blood. These receptors all come from a man between 65 and 85 years old with COVID-19, enrolled during active disease.

The V gene is TRBV5-4, the J gene TRBJ2-5; 9 bases are a match to TRBD2. V was clipped by 4 bases and J by 2 bases; unmatched bases: 12. The germline CDR1 and CDR2 sequences are SGHNT and YYREEE (reference sequence). The length of the CDR3 is 17 residues. The DNA of the CDR3 is TGTGCCAGCAGCATCGGACTAGCGAGCATTTTACAAGAGACCCAGTACTTC. This encodes CASSIGLASILQETQYF.

This clone has more than one count but fewer than ten. This chain uses TRBV19 with TRBJ1-5; D perhaps matches TRBD1 (5 bases). The V end lost 5 bases, the J end lost 1 base, and 9 bases lay between the germline ends. The CDR3 contains 14 residues. Germline-derived CDR1 and CDR2 are LNHDA and SQIVND (reference sequence). The CDR3 protein is CASSQRDSNQPQHF. In DNA form, the CDR3 reads TGTGCCAGTAGTCAGCGGGACAGCAATCAGCCCCAGCATTTT.

This clone was observed a few times. One end of the junction varies from germline; a read error may be responsible. This chain uses TRBV10-1 with TRBJ2-7; no firm D call. The CDR3 sequence is 14 residues long. CDR1 and CDR2 (germline): WNHNN, SYGVQD (reference sequence). The CDR3 nucleotides are TGCGCCAGCTGTGACGACTCCATCTCCTACGAGCAGTACTTC. Residues: CASCDDSISYEQYF.

The chain recombines TRBV24-1 with TRBJ2-5; maybe TRBD1 (6 bases). CDR3 length: 15 residues. The germline V and J ends were trimmed by 3 bases and 2 bases, with 12 bases remaining between them. Germline-derived CDR1 and CDR2 are KGHDR and SFDVKD. DNA for the CDR3: TGTGCCACCAGTGATGCACAGGGTTCTCAAGAGACCCAGTACTTC. Translated: CATSDAQGSQETQYF.